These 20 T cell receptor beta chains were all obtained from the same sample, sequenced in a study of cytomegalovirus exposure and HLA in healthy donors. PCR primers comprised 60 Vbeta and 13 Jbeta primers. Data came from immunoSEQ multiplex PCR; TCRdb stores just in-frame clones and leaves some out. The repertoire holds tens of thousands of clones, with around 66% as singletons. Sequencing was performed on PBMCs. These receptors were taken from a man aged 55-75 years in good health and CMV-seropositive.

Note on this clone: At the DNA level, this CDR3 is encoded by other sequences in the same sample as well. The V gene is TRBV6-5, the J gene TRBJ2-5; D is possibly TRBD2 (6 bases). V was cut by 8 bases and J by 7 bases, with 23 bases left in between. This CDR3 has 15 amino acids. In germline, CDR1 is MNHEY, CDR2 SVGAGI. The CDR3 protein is CASGYSGLPEGTQYF. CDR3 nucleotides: TGTGCCAGCGGCTACTCGGGACTTCCAGAAGGGACCCAGTACTTC.

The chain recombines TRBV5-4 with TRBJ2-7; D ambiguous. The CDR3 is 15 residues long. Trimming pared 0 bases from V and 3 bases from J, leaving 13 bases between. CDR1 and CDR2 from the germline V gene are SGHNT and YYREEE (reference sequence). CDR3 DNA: TGTGCCAGCAGCTTGGATGGTAGCAGCCTCTACGAGCAGTACTTC. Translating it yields CASSLDGSSLYEQYF.

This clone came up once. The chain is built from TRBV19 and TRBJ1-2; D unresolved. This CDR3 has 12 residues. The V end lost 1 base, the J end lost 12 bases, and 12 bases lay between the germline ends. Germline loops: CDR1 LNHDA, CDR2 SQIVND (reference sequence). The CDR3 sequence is CASSIGGLGDTF. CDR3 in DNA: TGTGCCAGTAGTATAGGCGGACTTGGAGACACCTTC.

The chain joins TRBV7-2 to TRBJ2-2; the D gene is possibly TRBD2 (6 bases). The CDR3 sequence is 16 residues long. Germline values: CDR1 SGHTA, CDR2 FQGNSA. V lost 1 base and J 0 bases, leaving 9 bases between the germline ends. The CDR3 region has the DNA TGTGCCAGCAGCTTAGTGGGGACTCCGAACACCGGGGAGCTGTTTTTT. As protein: CASSLVGTPNTGELFF.

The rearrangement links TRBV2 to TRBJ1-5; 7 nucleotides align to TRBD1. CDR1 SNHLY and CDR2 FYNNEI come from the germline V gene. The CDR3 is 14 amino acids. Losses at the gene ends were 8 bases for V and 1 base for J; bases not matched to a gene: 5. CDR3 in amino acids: CASATGFSNQPQHF. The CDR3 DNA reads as TGTGCCAGCGCGACAGGGTTCAGCAATCAGCCCCAGCATTTT.

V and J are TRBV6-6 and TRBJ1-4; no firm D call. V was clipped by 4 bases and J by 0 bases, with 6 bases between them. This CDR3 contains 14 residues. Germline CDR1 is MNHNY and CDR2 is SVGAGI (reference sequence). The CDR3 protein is CASSSPSTNEKLFF. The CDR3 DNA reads TGTGCCAGCAGTTCCCCCTCAACTAATGAAAAACTGTTTTTT.

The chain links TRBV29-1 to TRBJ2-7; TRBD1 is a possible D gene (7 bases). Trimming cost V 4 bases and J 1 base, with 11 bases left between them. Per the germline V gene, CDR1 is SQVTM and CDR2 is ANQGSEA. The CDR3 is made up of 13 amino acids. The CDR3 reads CSVGRGQSYEQYF. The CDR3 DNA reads TGCAGCGTTGGGCGGGGACAGTCCTACGAGCAGTACTTC.

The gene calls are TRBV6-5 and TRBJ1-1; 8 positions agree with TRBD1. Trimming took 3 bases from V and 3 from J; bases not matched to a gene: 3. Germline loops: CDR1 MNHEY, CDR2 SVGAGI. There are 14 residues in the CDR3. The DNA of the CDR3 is TGTGCCAGCAGTTATAGACAGGGGTACACTGAAGCTTTCTTT. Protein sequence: CASSYRQGYTEAFF.

The CDR3 reads CATSGIMNTEAFF. For the CDR3, the DNA is TGTGCCACCTCGGGGATTATGAACACTGAAGCTTTCTTT. The genes are TRBV2 and TRBJ1-1; D gene ambiguous. The CDR3 length is 13 residues. Germline assignment: CDR1 SNHLY and CDR2 FYNNEI. The germline V and J ends were trimmed by 10 bases and 0 bases, with 12 bases remaining between them.

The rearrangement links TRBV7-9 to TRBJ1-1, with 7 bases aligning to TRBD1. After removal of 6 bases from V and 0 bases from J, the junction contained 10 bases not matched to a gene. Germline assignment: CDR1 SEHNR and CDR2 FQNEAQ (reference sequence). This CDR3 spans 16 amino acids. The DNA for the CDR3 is TGTGCCAGCAGTTCCCTGCAGGGGGGCTTGAACACTGAAGCTTTCTTT. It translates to CASSSLQGGLNTEAFF.

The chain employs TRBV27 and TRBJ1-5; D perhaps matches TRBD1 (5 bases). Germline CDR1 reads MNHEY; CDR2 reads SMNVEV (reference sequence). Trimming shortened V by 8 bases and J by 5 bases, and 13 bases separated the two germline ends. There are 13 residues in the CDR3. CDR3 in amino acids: CASGEGHYQPQHF. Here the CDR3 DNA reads TGTGCCAGCGGGGAGGGGCATTATCAGCCCCAGCATTTT.

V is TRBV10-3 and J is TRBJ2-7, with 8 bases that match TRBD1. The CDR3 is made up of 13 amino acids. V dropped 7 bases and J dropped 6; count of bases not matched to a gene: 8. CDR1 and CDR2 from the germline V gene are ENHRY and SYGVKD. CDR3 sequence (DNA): TGTGCCATCACCCCCCAGGGGGCGAGCGAGCAGTACTTC. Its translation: CAITPQGASEQYF.

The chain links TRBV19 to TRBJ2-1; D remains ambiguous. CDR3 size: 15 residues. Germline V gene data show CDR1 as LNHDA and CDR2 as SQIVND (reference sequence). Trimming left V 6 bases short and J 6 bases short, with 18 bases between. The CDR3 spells CASSPPRRLGNEQFF. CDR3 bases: TGTGCCAGTAGCCCTCCGCGGCGGTTAGGCAATGAGCAGTTCTTC.

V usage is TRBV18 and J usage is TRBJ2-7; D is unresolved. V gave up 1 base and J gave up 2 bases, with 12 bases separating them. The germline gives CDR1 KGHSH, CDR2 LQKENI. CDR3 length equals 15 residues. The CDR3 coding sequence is TGTGCCAGCTCACCACAGTCAATTCAGACCTACGAGCAGTACTTC. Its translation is CASSPQSIQTYEQYF.

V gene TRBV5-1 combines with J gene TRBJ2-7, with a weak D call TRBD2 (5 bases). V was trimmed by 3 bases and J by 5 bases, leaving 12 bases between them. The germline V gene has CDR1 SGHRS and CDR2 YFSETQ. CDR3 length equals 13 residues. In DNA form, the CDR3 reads TGCGCCAGCAGCTCCGAGCGGACCCACGAGCAGTACTTC. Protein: CASSSERTHEQYF.

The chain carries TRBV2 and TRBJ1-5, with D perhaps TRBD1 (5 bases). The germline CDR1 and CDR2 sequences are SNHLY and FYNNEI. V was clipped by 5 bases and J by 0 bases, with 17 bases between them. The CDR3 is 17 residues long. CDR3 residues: CASSPRLGGFSNQPQHF. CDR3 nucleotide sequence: TGTGCCAGCAGTCCAAGGTTGGGGGGTTTTAGCAATCAGCCCCAGCATTTT. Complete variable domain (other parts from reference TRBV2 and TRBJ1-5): EPEVTQTPSHQVTQMGQEVILRCVPISNHLYFYWYRQILGQKVEFLVSFYNNEISEKSEIFDDQFSVERPDGSNFTLKIRSTKLEDSAMYFCASSPRLGGFSNQPQHFGDGTRLSIL.

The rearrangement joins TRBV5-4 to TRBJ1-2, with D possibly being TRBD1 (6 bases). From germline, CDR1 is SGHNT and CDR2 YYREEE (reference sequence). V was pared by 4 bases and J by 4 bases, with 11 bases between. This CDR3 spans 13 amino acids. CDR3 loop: CASSEDRRYGYTF. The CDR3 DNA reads TGTGCCAGCAGCGAGGACAGACGCTATGGCTACACCTTC.

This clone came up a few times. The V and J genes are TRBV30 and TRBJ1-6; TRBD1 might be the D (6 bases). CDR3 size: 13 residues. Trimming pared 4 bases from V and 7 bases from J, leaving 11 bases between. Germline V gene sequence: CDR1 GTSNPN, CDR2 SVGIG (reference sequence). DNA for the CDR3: TGTGCCTGGACCCGTGGACAGAATTCACCCCTCCACTTT. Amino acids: CAWTRGQNSPLHF.

DNA for the CDR3: TGTGCCAGCAGCTTGATTGTTGGGACAGGGGGCACAGATACGCAGTATTTT. Translating gives CASSLIVGTGGTDTQYF. The gene calls are TRBV5-5 and TRBJ2-3, with 10 bases lining up with TRBD1. In germline, CDR1 is SGHKS, CDR2 YYEKEE (reference sequence). CDR3 length equals 17 residues. V shed 1 base, J shed 1 base, and the junction held 6 bases outside the gene matches.

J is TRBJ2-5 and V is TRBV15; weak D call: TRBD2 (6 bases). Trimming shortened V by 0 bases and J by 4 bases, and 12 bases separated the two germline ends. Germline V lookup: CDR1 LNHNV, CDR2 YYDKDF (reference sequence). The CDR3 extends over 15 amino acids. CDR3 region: CATSRDGGWAETQYF. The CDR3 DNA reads TGTGCCACCAGCAGAGATGGGGGGTGGGCAGAGACCCAGTACTTC.